Listed here are 17 T cell receptor beta chains from one sample, sequenced in a study of T cells in Graves' hyperthyroidism and ophthalmopathy. RNA transcripts served as the template for amplifying TCR beta CDR3 regions. Initially, a first-round RT-PCR of the TCR CDR3 employed the HTBI primer set. TCRdb passed the multiplex PCR reads through MiXCR, listing each CDR3 protein once. Here the sample spans about 550,000 distinct CDR3 sequences, about 20% being singletons. The source material was blood. These receptors came from a man in his late teens or twenties with Graves' hyperthyroidism.

J is TRBJ1-6 and V is TRBV7-2; 8 bases are a match to TRBD1. CDR1 SGHTA and CDR2 FQGNSA come from the germline V gene. The CDR3 totals 15 residues. V dropped 1 base and J dropped 10; count of bases not matched to a gene: 6. CDR3 loop: CASSLDRGVESPLHF. The CDR3 bases are TGTGCCAGCAGCTTAGACAGGGGGGTAGAATCACCCCTCCACTTT.

The rearrangement links TRBV6-5 to TRBJ2-5; D not certain. V lost 7 bases, J lost 0 bases, and 9 bases lay in between. The CDR3 length is 13 residues. CDR1 MNHEY and CDR2 SVGAGI come from the germline V gene. The CDR3 is CASINSYQETQYF. Written as DNA, the CDR3 is TGTGCCAGCATTAACAGCTACCAAGAGACCCAGTACTTC.

This clonotype was counted between two and nine times. One junction end disagrees with the germline gene, perhaps due to a read error. The chain is built from TRBV6-1 and TRBJ2-2; TRBD1 matches 9 bases. The CDR3 is 15 residues long. Germline V gives CDR1 MNHNS, CDR2 SASEGT. The CDR3 DNA reads TGTGCCAGCACCGGAAGGGGACAGGGAGTCGGGGAGCCGTTTTTT. Translation: CASTGRGQGVGEPFF.

This chain connects TRBV7-8 to TRBJ2-7; no reliable D call. The CDR3 is made up of 14 amino acids. Germline loops: CDR1 SGHVS, CDR2 FQNEAQ. V was pared by 4 bases and J by 3 bases, with 13 bases between. CDR3 sequence (DNA): TGTGCCAGCAGCTCTCTACCTTTCGACTACGAGCAGTACTTC. It is translated as CASSSLPFDYEQYF.

This chain uses TRBV7-3 with TRBJ1-1; tentative D call: TRBD1 (6 bases). V was trimmed by 5 bases and J by 1 base, leaving 11 bases between them. The CDR3 sequence is 14 residues long. In germline, CDR1 is SGHTA, CDR2 FQGTGA. The CDR3 protein is CASSQGHQNTEAFF. The DNA of the CDR3 is TGTGCCAGCAGCCAGGGACACCAGAACACTGAAGCTTTCTTT. The entire variable domain, with the rest obtained from reference TRBV7-3 and TRBJ1-1, is as follows: GAGVSQTPSNKVTEKGKYVELRCDPISGHTALYWYRQSLGQGPEFLIYFQGTGAADDSGLPNDRFFAVRPEGSVSTLKIQRTERGDSAVYLCASSQGHQNTEAFFGQGTRLTVV.

This chain joins TRBV5-1 and TRBJ1-1; D gene unclear. Trimming cost V 3 bases and J 0 bases, with 9 bases left between them. The CDR3 spans 14 residues. CDR1 is SGHRS, CDR2 YFSETQ, per germline. Written as DNA, the CDR3 is TGCGCCAGCAGCTCCTGGACGGTGAACACTGAAGCTTTCTTT. Translation: CASSSWTVNTEAFF.

This clonotype has ten or more counts. J is TRBJ1-2 and V is TRBV19, with 9 nucleotides matching TRBD1. The CDR3 is made up of 14 amino acids. J gave up 8 bases and V 5 bases, and 9 bases lay outside the gene matches. Germline CDR1 reads LNHDA; CDR2 reads SQIVND (reference sequence). In DNA form, the CDR3 reads TGTGCCAGTAGTCCTCGGGACAGGGTATACGGCTACACCTTC. It encodes CASSPRDRVYGYTF.

This chain links TRBV4-2 with TRBJ2-2; 12 bases align to TRBD2. This CDR3 spans 16 amino acids. CDR1 is LGHNA, CDR2 YNFKEQ, per germline. The V and J ends lost 4 bases and 5 bases, in that order; junction bases with no gene match: 5. The CDR3 region has the DNA TGTGCCAGCAGCCCACGGACTAGCGGGACGACCGGGGAGCTGTTTTTT. Translation: CASSPRTSGTTGELFF.

The V gene is TRBV11-2, the J gene TRBJ2-7; 8 nucleotides line up with TRBD1. V trimming: 1 base; J trimming: 3 bases; junction bases outside the gene matches: 8. Per the germline V gene, CDR1 is SGHAT and CDR2 is FQNNGV. The CDR3 covers 16 residues. This CDR3 reads CASSLGVRDRGYEQYF. DNA for the CDR3: TGTGCCAGCAGCTTAGGAGTAAGAGACAGGGGCTACGAGCAGTACTTC.

This clonotype was detected ten times or more. The chain couples TRBV11-2 to TRBJ2-7; no clear D. V shed 2 bases and J shed 3 bases, with 11 bases lying between them. The CDR3 spans 14 residues. Per the germline V gene, CDR1 is SGHAT and CDR2 is FQNNGV. CDR3 amino acids: CASSLLTSYYEQYF. CDR3 in DNA: TGTGCCAGCAGCTTATTAACCAGCTACTACGAGCAGTACTTC.

This clonotype was recorded many times. J is TRBJ2-7 and V is TRBV11-1; 10 nucleotides align to TRBD2. V lost 4 bases and J lost 4; bases outside the gene matches: 4. Germline V gene lookup returns CDR1 SGHAT and CDR2 FQDESV (reference sequence). CDR3 length equals 14 residues. CDR3: CASSSGTSVYEQYF. CDR3 nucleotide sequence: TGTGCCAGCAGCTCTGGGACTAGCGTATACGAGCAGTACTTC.

As to this clonotype: This sequence may be a read error, since a much larger clone differs from it by one base. The V and J genes are TRBV25-1 and TRBJ1-3; no clear D gene. Trimming pared 3 bases from V and 0 bases from J, leaving 12 bases between. The CDR3 consists of 16 residues. Germline loops: CDR1 MGHDK, CDR2 SYGVNS. The CDR3 reads CASSDPSGLSGNTIYF. CDR3 nucleotide sequence: TGTGCCAGCAGTGACCCCTCAGGCCTCTCTGGAAACACCATATATTTT.

This clonotype was counted many times. J is TRBJ2-3 and V is TRBV12-3 or TRBV12-4; no clear D. The V end was cut by 8 bases, the J end by 4 bases, with 7 bases between. The length of the CDR3 is 11 residues. CDR3 sequence: CASSGADTQYF. The CDR3 DNA is TGTGCCAGCTCTGGAGCAGATACGCAGTATTTT.

This rearrangement joins TRBV19 to TRBJ1-5; D is unresolved. In germline, CDR1 is LNHDA, CDR2 SQIVND (reference sequence). Trimming left V 7 bases short and J 1 base short, with 14 bases between. The CDR3 totals 15 residues. CDR3 coding DNA: TGTGCCAGTACCCCCCAGGTGGGGAGCAATCAGCCCCAGCATTTT. Translating it yields CASTPQVGSNQPQHF.

This clonotype occurred many times. The genes are TRBV7-7 and TRBJ1-3, with D possibly matching TRBD1 (6 bases). Germline lookup yields CDR1 SSHAT and CDR2 FNYEAQ (reference sequence). V was shortened by 7 bases and J by 4 bases, with 11 bases between the two germline ends. The CDR3 totals 13 residues. CDR3 bases: TGTGCCAGCACGGAGCAGGGGGGAAACACCATATATTTT. This sequence encodes CASTEQGGNTIYF.

This clonotype has at least ten counts. The chain joins TRBV12-3 or TRBV12-4 to TRBJ1-2; D remains unclear. The ends were cut back, 7 bases at V and 1 base at J, with 13 bases in the middle. The CDR3 runs 14 residues. The CDR3 DNA is TGTGCCAGCACTCTCCATCCAGTTAACTATGGCTACACCTTC. Residues: CASTLHPVNYGYTF.

The chain has TRBV19 and TRBJ1-2, with TRBD1 matching 9 bases. The V gene's germline CDR1 is LNHDA and CDR2 SQIVND (reference sequence). The J segment lost 8 bases and the V segment lost 5 bases, leaving 6 bases of the junction unmatched. This CDR3 is built from 13 residues. The CDR3: CASSFRTGEGYTF. DNA for the CDR3: TGTGCCAGTAGTTTCCGGACAGGGGAGGGCTACACCTTC.